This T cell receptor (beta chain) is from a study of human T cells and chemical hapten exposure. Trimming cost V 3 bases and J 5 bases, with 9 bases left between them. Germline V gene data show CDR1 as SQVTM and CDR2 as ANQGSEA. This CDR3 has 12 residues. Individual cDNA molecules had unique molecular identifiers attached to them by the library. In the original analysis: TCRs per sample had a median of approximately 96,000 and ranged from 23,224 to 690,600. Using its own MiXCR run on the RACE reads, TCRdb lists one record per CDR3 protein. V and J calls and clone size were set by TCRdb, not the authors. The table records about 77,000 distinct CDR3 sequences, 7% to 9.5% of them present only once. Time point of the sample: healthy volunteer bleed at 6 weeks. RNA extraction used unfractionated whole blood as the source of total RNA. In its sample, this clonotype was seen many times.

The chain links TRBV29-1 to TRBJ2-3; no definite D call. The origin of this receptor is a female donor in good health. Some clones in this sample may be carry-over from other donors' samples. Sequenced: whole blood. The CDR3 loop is CSVDPSEDTQYF. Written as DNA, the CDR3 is TGCAGCGTTGATCCCTCCGAAGATACGCAGTATTTT.